This entry lists 29 T cell receptor beta chains sequenced from one sample in a study of CD8 T cells in Susac syndrome. With random hexamers, roughly 0.45 to 1 ug RNA was reverse transcribed. TCRdb recomputed calls from the immunoSEQ multiplex PCR reads with MiXCR, one row per CDR3 protein. In the table there are about 85,000 distinct CDR3 sequences, around 94% of which are singletons. Sequenced input: CD8+ T cells from PBMCs. The receptors were gathered from a human donor in good health.

CDR3 nucleotide sequence: TGTGCCAGTAGTATTATGGACGGTAGCAATCAGCCCCAGCATTTT. Protein: CASSIMDGSNQPQHF. The chain combines TRBV19 with TRBJ1-5; the D is unclear. Trimming pared 3 bases from V and 0 bases from J, leaving 9 bases between. Germline V lookup: CDR1 LNHDA, CDR2 SQIVND (reference sequence). This CDR3 has 15 residues.

Written as DNA, the CDR3 is TGTGCCAGCAGTCCTCTCGGGACAGGCTCCTACAATGAGCAGTTCTTC. Amino acids: CASSPLGTGSYNEQFF. V gene TRBV28 combines with J gene TRBJ2-1, with 8 positions matching TRBD1. Germline CDR1 is MDHEN and CDR2 is SYDVKM. The length of the CDR3 is 16 residues. The V segment lost 5 bases and the J segment 0 bases; nucleotides outside the gene matches: 6.

The chain joins TRBV4-1 to TRBJ2-7, with 11 nucleotides matching TRBD1. Germline values: CDR1 MGHRA, CDR2 YSYEKL. V lost 0 bases and J lost 0; bases outside the gene matches: 4. This CDR3 has 17 residues. CDR3 DNA sequence: TGCGCCAGCAGCCAAGATGGGACAGGGGGTATCTCCTACGAGCAGTACTTC. Its protein is CASSQDGTGGISYEQYF.

CDR3 nucleotide sequence: TGCGCCAGCATTAACGGGGACACCGGGGAGCTGTTTTTT. This codes for CASINGDTGELFF. The chain recombines TRBV5-1 with TRBJ2-2; possibly TRBD2 for D (5 bases). Germline V gene lookup returns CDR1 SGHRS and CDR2 YFSETQ. V dropped 6 bases and J dropped 3 bases, with 9 bases sitting between them. The CDR3 is 13 amino acids. Combining the CDR3 with reference TRBV5-1 and TRBJ2-2 gives the whole variable domain KAGVTQTPRYLIKTRGQQVTLSCSPISGHRSVSWYQQTPGQGLQFLFEYFSETQRNKGNFPGRFSGRQFSNSRSEMNVSTLELGDSALYLCASINGDTGELFFGEGSRLTVL.

The rearrangement joins TRBV7-8 to TRBJ2-3; D not certain. This CDR3 comprises 14 residues. CDR1 is SGHVS, CDR2 FQNEAQ, per germline. With 2 bases removed from V and 3 bases from J, the gap between germline ends came to 9 bases. CDR3 residues: CASSLYIETDTQYF. CDR3 in DNA: TGTGCCAGCAGCTTATATATTGAAACAGATACGCAGTATTTT.

The chain is built from TRBV6-4 and TRBJ1-4; D unresolved. CDR1 and CDR2 (germline): MRHNA, SNTAGT. CDR3 length: 10 amino acids. Trimming stripped 7 bases from V and 6 bases from J, with 3 bases between. CDR3 bases: TGTGCCAGCAACGATGAAAAACTGTTTTTT. Translation gives CASNDEKLFF.

In regard to this clonotype: One end of the junction varies from germline; a read error may be responsible. The CDR3 loop is CASSKAGYNEQFF. The CDR3 nucleotides read TGTGCCAGCAGTAAAGCCGGGTACAATGAGCAGTTCTTC. This chain uses TRBV2 with TRBJ2-1; D is uncertain. Germline values: CDR1 SNHLY, CDR2 FYNNEI. The CDR3 is 13 residues long.

This clonotype appeared a single time. The chain uses TRBV2 and TRBJ2-5; 8 nucleotides line up with TRBD1. V was clipped by 4 bases and J by 5 bases; unmatched bases: 6. This CDR3 region has 14 residues. Germline V lookup: CDR1 SNHLY, CDR2 FYNNEI. CDR3 protein: CASSAQGGRETQYF. The DNA for the CDR3 is TGTGCCAGCAGTGCACAGGGGGGCCGGGAGACCCAGTACTTC.

The chain couples TRBV6-2 or TRBV6-3 to TRBJ2-7, with D possibly matching TRBD2 (5 bases). The CDR3 has 14 amino acids. Germline CDR1 reads MNHEY; CDR2 reads SVGEGT. V gave up 7 bases and J gave up 2 bases, with 15 bases separating them. The DNA for the CDR3 is TGTGCCAGCACCTCAGGACTTCGACCCTACGAGCAGTACTTC. Translating gives CASTSGLRPYEQYF.

V is TRBV7-9 and J is TRBJ2-7; 12 nucleotides align to TRBD2. Germline V gene sequence: CDR1 SEHNR, CDR2 FQNEAQ (reference sequence). The CDR3 contains 16 residues. V dropped 5 bases and J dropped 5; count of bases not matched to a gene: 10. The CDR3 protein is CASSSELAGGLNEQYV. The CDR3 DNA reads as TGTGCCAGCAGCAGCGAACTAGCGGGAGGCTTGAACGAGCAGTACGTC.

The chain recombines TRBV5-3 with TRBJ2-1; D may be TRBD2 (6 bases). TRBV5-3 is annotated as an ORF whose role is uncertain. V lost 4 bases, J lost 12 bases, and 14 bases lay in between. CDR3 length: 12 amino acids. The CDR3 is CARSPGLPGQFF. The CDR3 DNA sequence: TGTGCCAGAAGCCCGGGACTCCCTGGGCAGTTCTTC.

The V and J genes are TRBV20-1 and TRBJ2-3; TRBD2 matches 9 bases. Germline assignment: CDR1 DFQATT and CDR2 SNEGSKA (reference sequence). The J segment lost 2 bases and the V segment lost 3 bases, leaving 6 bases of the junction unmatched. CDR3 length equals 15 residues. The CDR3 nucleotides are TGCAGTGCTAGTCGTAGCGGGGGCACCACAGATACGCAGTATTTT. It yields the protein CSASRSGGTTDTQYF.

This chain connects TRBV20-1 to TRBJ2-7; a possible D gene is TRBD2 (6 bases). Deletions cut 4 bases from V and 3 bases from J, with 16 bases between. Looked up from germline, CDR1 is DFQATT and CDR2 is SNEGSKA (reference sequence). This CDR3 spans 14 amino acids. CDR3 nucleotides: TGCAGTGCTATTGGGCGGGACGGGTTCTACGAGCAGTACTTC. It is translated as CSAIGRDGFYEQYF.

The sample holds one count of this clonotype. A read error is likely, as this CDR3 ends without the conserved phenylalanine or tryptophan. Here the CDR3 reads CSVGAQGRDTEAFL. CDR3 DNA sequence: TGCAGCGTTGGGGCGCAGGGACGGGACACTGAAGCTTTCCTT. The chain links TRBV29-1 to TRBJ1-1; tentative D call: TRBD1 (5 bases). V was cut by 4 bases and J by 3 bases, with 15 bases left in between. In germline, CDR1 is SQVTM, CDR2 ANQGSEA. The CDR3 extends over 14 amino acids.

The chain uses TRBV20-1 and TRBJ2-7; TRBD2 matches 8 bases. The junction had 3 bases not matched to a gene; V was cut back by 3 bases and J by 2 bases. The CDR3 is 13 amino acids. Germline CDR1 is DFQATT and CDR2 is SNEGSKA (reference sequence). The CDR3 sequence: CSARAGGTYEQYV. The DNA for the CDR3 is TGCAGTGCTAGGGCGGGAGGTACCTACGAGCAGTACGTC.

V is TRBV19 and J is TRBJ2-7, with unresolved D. Germline V lookup: CDR1 LNHDA, CDR2 SQIVND (reference sequence). This CDR3 is 13 amino acids long. V was clipped by 5 bases and J by 2 bases, with 10 bases between them. The CDR3 here is CASSWSGPYEQYF. CDR3 DNA sequence: TGTGCCAGTAGTTGGTCAGGACCCTACGAGCAGTACTTC.

The J gene is TRBJ1-1, the V gene TRBV29-1, with TRBD1 identical over 7 bases. Per germline, CDR1 SQVTM and CDR2 ANQGSEA. J gave up 0 bases and V 6 bases, and 4 bases lay outside the gene matches. The CDR3 has 13 residues. CDR3 loop: CSVRTGLNTEAFF. The CDR3 nucleotides read TGCAGCGTCAGGACAGGCCTGAACACTGAAGCTTTCTTT.

The chain has TRBV12-3 or TRBV12-4 and TRBJ2-5; D assignment may be TRBD1 or TRBD2 (5 bases each). Trimming cost V 5 bases and J 3 bases, with 19 bases left between them. The CDR3 extends over 16 amino acids. The DNA of the CDR3 is TGTGCCAGCAGTCGCCGAGGTCGGGGCGGAGAAGAGACCCAGTACTTC. As protein: CASSRRGRGGEETQYF.

The V call is TRBV4-1, the J call TRBJ2-1; D possibly uses TRBD1 or TRBD2 (5 bases each). Per the germline V gene, CDR1 is MGHRA and CDR2 is YSYEKL. This CDR3 spans 15 amino acids. The ends were cut back, 3 bases at V and 5 bases at J, with 14 bases in the middle. The chain's CDR3 is CASSHFRDADNEQFF. CDR3 nucleotide sequence: TGCGCCAGCAGCCACTTCCGGGACGCAGACAATGAGCAGTTCTTC.

This chain joins TRBV5-4 and TRBJ2-1; D gene ambiguous. The germline gives CDR1 SGHNT, CDR2 YYREEE (reference sequence). V lost 0 bases and J 4 bases, leaving 17 bases between the germline ends. The CDR3 is made up of 17 amino acids. CDR3 DNA: TGTGCCAGCAGCTTGGCCCTCATAGCCGCCCAATACAATGAGCAGTTCTTC. Translating gives CASSLALIAAQYNEQFF.

V usage is TRBV20-1 and J usage is TRBJ2-5, with D unresolved. The CDR3 extends over 13 amino acids. Trimming left V 6 bases short and J 1 base short, with 12 bases between. Germline values: CDR1 DFQATT, CDR2 SNEGSKA (reference sequence). CDR3 sequence (DNA): TGCAGTGCCCTGCCGTCCAGCCAAGAGACCCAGTACTTC. Translated, it gives CSALPSSQETQYF.

The chain joins TRBV4-1 to TRBJ2-1; no clear D gene. V shed 0 bases and J shed 8 bases, with 8 bases lying between them. The CDR3 runs 13 residues. The germline V gene has CDR1 MGHRA and CDR2 YSYEKL. CDR3 residues: CASSQEGRYEQFF. The CDR3 coding sequence is TGCGCCAGCAGCCAAGAAGGCAGGTATGAGCAGTTCTTC.

This sequence joins TRBV12-3 or TRBV12-4 and TRBJ1-1; D gene uncertain. Trimming took off 6 bases at V and 3 bases at J, with 11 bases between the two ends. The CDR3 extends over 13 amino acids. The CDR3: CASRTPDDTEAFF. The CDR3 bases are TGTGCCAGCAGAACTCCTGACGACACTGAAGCTTTCTTT.

The rearrangement joins TRBV27 to TRBJ1-2; D might be TRBD1 (6 bases). Germline CDR1 and CDR2: MNHEY and SMNVEV (reference sequence). The V gene lost 5 bases and the J gene lost 7 bases, with 17 bases spanning the gap. There are 14 residues in the CDR3. In nucleotides, the CDR3 is TGTGCCAGCAGTCCCACGGGACATCTGGGTGGCTACACCTTC. The encoded protein is CASSPTGHLGGYTF.

Here the CDR3 DNA reads TGTGCCAGCTCACCCGGGACAGCTGGCCCTGGAAACACCATATATTTT. Protein product: CASSPGTAGPGNTIYF. J is TRBJ1-3 and V is TRBV18, with 7 bases matching TRBD1. Germline CDR1 is KGHSH and CDR2 is LQKENI. The CDR3 has 16 residues. The trim removed 3 bases at V and 2 bases at J, leaving 7 bases unmatched.

This chain uses TRBV9 with TRBJ1-3, with 7 bases fitting TRBD1. Germline V lookup: CDR1 SGDLS, CDR2 YYNGEE. The ends lost 0 bases at V and 8 bases at J; junction bases unmatched: 8. This CDR3 region has 15 residues. CDR3 in DNA: TGTGCCAGCAGCGTAGCGACAGGGCTAACGCACACCATATATTTT. Its protein is CASSVATGLTHTIYF. The whole variable domain, remainder taken from reference TRBV9 and TRBJ1-3, is DSGVTQTPKHLITATGQRVTLRCSPRSGDLSVYWYQQSLDQGLQFLIQYYNGEERAKGNILERFSAQQFPDLHSELNLSSLELGDSALYFCASSVATGLTHTIYFGEGSWLTVV.

The chain has TRBV29-1 and TRBJ1-2; 10 bases line up with TRBD1. The germline V gene encodes CDR1 SQVTM and CDR2 ANQGSEA. After removal of 6 bases from V and 4 bases from J, the junction contained 5 bases not matched to a gene. The CDR3 has 13 residues. CDR3 bases: TGCAGCGTGGGGGACAGGGGTACCTATGGCTACACCTTC. This translates into CSVGDRGTYGYTF.

The rearrangement joins TRBV12-3 or TRBV12-4 to TRBJ2-3, with D unresolved. The length of the CDR3 is 13 residues. Trimming stripped 0 bases from V and 1 base from J, with 2 bases between. Here the CDR3 DNA reads TGTGCCAGCAGTTTAGCAGGCACAGATACGCAGTATTTT. It is translated as CASSLAGTDTQYF.

This chain uses TRBV18 with TRBJ2-1; D uncertain. Trimming removed 3 bases from V and 4 bases from J, with 16 bases in between. In germline, CDR1 is KGHSH, CDR2 LQKENI. The CDR3 has 16 residues. The CDR3 nucleotides are TGTGCCAGCTCACCTCCGATAAGTCGGGTGTACAATGAGCAGTTCTTC. Translation gives CASSPPISRVYNEQFF.